The rows below give T cell receptor beta chains drawn from one sample of a study of control samples from healthy donors and cancer patients. Some clones are missing from TCRdb's copy, which holds only in-frame ones; the method was immunoSEQ multiplex PCR. Of 200,000 to 250,000 clones listed, around 94% were seen once; the top ten hold 1.5%. The sample comprised blood. The receptors were gathered from a man aged 45-60 years in good health. Both conserved end residues are trimmed from each CDR3.

v_gene,CDR3aa
TRBV11-2,ASSSRGAPGGLNTGELF
TRBV5-4,ASSGDRGTSPLH
TRBV5-4,ASSLASGTSTGELF
TRBV4-3,ASSPRESTDTQY
TRBV6-5,ASKGDYLETQY
TRBV9,ASGGRGGNYGYT
TRBV9,APRARGGAGGYT
TRBV11-2,ASSLGRTGGAGETQY
TRBV28,ASKLRKGEQF
TRBV7-7,ASTPLWGQGADNTGELF
TRBV5-5,ASSLSYTEAF
TRBV6-2/TRBV6-3,ASSYRGPAGELF
TRBV6-6,ASSPGTGLLYGYT
TRBV5-1,ASSLGGLENYGYT
TRBV19,ASSNPNYGYT
TRBV7-9,ASSTRTGAYEQY
TRBV6-5,ASSYSIRDSPLH
TRBV6-6,ASSYSGTAEAF
TRBV14,ASSRPGLNSGNTIY
TRBV5-1,ASSGTNTEAF
TRBV7-8,ASSHGTAGTYGYT
TRBV2,ASGGPNREKLF
TRBV27,ASSLGPGWSPNTGELF
TRBV29-1,STGQGGTGELF
TRBV6-5,ASTPGGFKGQPQH
TRBV11-2,ASSDRGYGYT
TRBV5-1,ASSIRPGEGTEAF
TRBV13,ASGGLMGGYT
TRBV5-1,ASSLITAVNTEAF
TRBV28,ASSLGTGVEAF
TRBV4-3,ASSQDPQGDQKLF
TRBV5-1,ASSLRDRGHEQF
TRBV28,ASRYSGAGVYGYT
TRBV7-2,ASSLPPGSGDTQY
TRBV10-3,AIKGAGDGYT
TRBV30,AWREQGPYGYT
TRBV29-1,SARQGATDTQY
TRBV7-2,ASSPRQGSPNEQF
TRBV5-5,ASSSSPWGDIYEQY
TRBV28,ASSFRTERKTEAF
TRBV3-1/TRBV3-2,ASSQEADFYNEQF